These 12 T cell receptor beta chains were sequenced from one sample in a study of identical twins. Via MiXCR, TCRdb re-called the 5' RACE reads, giving one row per CDR3 protein. This sample has about 450,000 distinct CDR3 sequences, with around 20% found just once. Material for sequencing was naive T cells sorted from blood. Source of these receptors: a man aged 45 to 65 in good health.

This chain joins TRBV20-1 and TRBJ2-7; D call uncertain. Germline V gene lookup returns CDR1 DFQATT and CDR2 SNEGSKA (reference sequence). This CDR3 contains 13 residues. The germline V and J ends were trimmed by 1 base and 0 bases, with 7 bases remaining between them. CDR3 residues: CSARGLSSYEQYF. CDR3 nucleotide sequence: TGCAGTGCTAGAGGCTTGAGCTCCTACGAGCAGTACTTC.

This chain connects TRBV7-9 to TRBJ1-3; TRBD1 matches 7 bases. The V and J ends lost 5 bases and 2 bases, in that order; junction bases with no gene match: 9. This CDR3 contains 16 residues. CDR1 and CDR2 from the germline V gene are SEHNR and FQNEAQ (reference sequence). As DNA, the CDR3 is TGTGCCAGCAGCGTCATAAAGGACAGGCCTGGAAACACCATATATTTT. It yields the protein CASSVIKDRPGNTIYF.

In its sample, this clonotype was seen a few times. This chain connects TRBV25-1 to TRBJ1-2; possibly TRBD1 for D (5 bases). There are 12 residues in the CDR3. The germline V gene encodes CDR1 MGHDK and CDR2 SYGVNS. Trimming pared 11 bases from V and 8 bases from J, leaving 18 bases between. CDR3 nucleotides: TGTGCCCTGCAAAGGGAGGCAGGGGGCTACACCTTC. Protein: CALQREAGGYTF.

The genes are TRBV10-3 and TRBJ2-7; no clear D gene. The CDR3 sequence is 13 residues long. Germline V CDR1 and CDR2: ENHRY, SYGVKD. V lost 4 bases, J lost 0 bases, and 7 bases lay in between. CDR3 amino acids: CAISAHSSYEQYF. In DNA, the CDR3 is TGTGCCATCAGTGCCCACAGCTCCTACGAGCAGTACTTC.

In this sample, this clonotype turned up a few times. The chain joins TRBV4-2 to TRBJ1-2; 8 bases line up with TRBD1. V lost 0 bases and J lost 6; bases outside the gene matches: 0. Germline values: CDR1 LGHNA, CDR2 YNFKEQ. The CDR3 extends over 13 amino acids. The CDR3 DNA reads TGTGCCAGCAGCCAAGACAGGGGGCATGGCTACACCTTC. Residues: CASSQDRGHGYTF.

This clonotype was counted only a few times. V gene TRBV5-6 combines with J gene TRBJ2-4; TRBD2 matches 8 bases. This CDR3 has 15 residues. With V trimmed by 3 bases and J by 0 bases, 2 bases remained unmatched. CDR1 and CDR2 from the germline V gene are SGHDT and YYEEEE. This CDR3 reads CASSSRGGAKNIQYF. The CDR3 bases are TGTGCCAGCAGCTCTCGGGGGGGAGCCAAAAACATTCAGTACTTC. Full variable domain (rest looked up from reference TRBV5-6 and TRBJ2-4): DAGVTQSPTHLIKTRGQQVTLRCSPKSGHDTVSWYQQALGQGPQFIFQYYEEEERQRGNFPDRFSGHQFPNYSSELNVNALLLGDSALYLCASSSRGGAKNIQYFGAGTRLSVL.

This clonotype has a handful of counts. The genes are TRBV18 and TRBJ2-2; either TRBD1 or TRBD2 may fit D (5 bases each). Trimming took 5 bases from V and 6 from J, leaving 10 bases between them. The CDR3 contains 13 residues. Germline V gene sequence: CDR1 KGHSH, CDR2 LQKENI. In nucleotides, the CDR3 is TGTGCCAGCTCAACGCCGGGGCCCGGGGAGCTGTTTTTT. Its translation: CASSTPGPGELFF.

This clonotype has only a few counts. The J gene is TRBJ2-1, the V gene TRBV10-3, with TRBD2 identical over 7 bases. CDR1 is ENHRY, CDR2 SYGVKD, per germline. The CDR3 is 16 residues long. Trimming at V came to 6 bases and at J to 0 bases, leaving 8 bases not matched to a gene. CDR3 in DNA: TGTGCCATCAGGGGGACTGGGGGGGGCTCCTACAATGAGCAGTTCTTC. Its translation is CAIRGTGGGSYNEQFF.

The V and J genes are TRBV7-2 and TRBJ1-5; perhaps TRBD1 as D (5 bases). CDR1 and CDR2 (germline): SGHTA, FQGNSA. CDR3 size: 15 residues. V lost 1 base to trimming and J lost 2 bases, with 9 bases between them. In DNA, the CDR3 is TGTGCCAGCAGCTTAGTGAGGGACCGCAATCAGCCCCAGCATTTT. It encodes CASSLVRDRNQPQHF.

J is TRBJ2-7 and V is TRBV6-1; D not certain. From germline, CDR1 is MNHNS and CDR2 SASEGT. This CDR3 is 15 amino acids long. The V gene lost 5 bases and the J gene lost 2 bases, with 16 bases spanning the gap. CDR3 sequence: CASSPRTVAPYEQYF. The CDR3 DNA reads TGTGCCAGCAGTCCCCGGACGGTGGCCCCCTACGAGCAGTACTTC.

This clonotype was detected many times. This chain connects TRBV3-1 to TRBJ2-7, with D possibly being TRBD1 (5 bases). The CDR3 has 13 residues. Trimming left V 4 bases short and J 1 base short, with 8 bases between. CDR1 is LGHDT, CDR2 YNNKEL, per germline (reference sequence). CDR3 region: CASSPTASYEQYF. In nucleotides, the CDR3 is TGTGCCAGCAGCCCGACAGCATCCTACGAGCAGTACTTC.

In this sample, this clonotype turned up a few times. This chain joins TRBV4-3 and TRBJ2-2, with 8 bases aligning to TRBD1. Per germline, CDR1 LGHNA and CDR2 YSLEER. J was trimmed by 8 bases and V by 1 base; bases with no gene match: 9. This CDR3 is built from 16 residues. This CDR3 reads CASSQGPRQGTGELFF. The CDR3 nucleotides read TGCGCCAGCAGCCAAGGTCCGAGACAGGGGACGGGGGAGCTGTTTTTT.